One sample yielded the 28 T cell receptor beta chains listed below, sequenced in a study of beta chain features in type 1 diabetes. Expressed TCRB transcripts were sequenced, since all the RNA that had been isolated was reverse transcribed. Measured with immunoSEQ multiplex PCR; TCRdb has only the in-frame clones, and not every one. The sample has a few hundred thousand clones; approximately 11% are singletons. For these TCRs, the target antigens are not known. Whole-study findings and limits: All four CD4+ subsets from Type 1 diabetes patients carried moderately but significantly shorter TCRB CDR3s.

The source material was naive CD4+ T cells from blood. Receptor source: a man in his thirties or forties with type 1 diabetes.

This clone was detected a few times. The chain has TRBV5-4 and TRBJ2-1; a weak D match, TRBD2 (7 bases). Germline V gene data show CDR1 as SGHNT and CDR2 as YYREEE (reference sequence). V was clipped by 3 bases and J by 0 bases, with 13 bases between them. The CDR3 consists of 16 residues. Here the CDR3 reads CASSYHGGPSYNEQFF. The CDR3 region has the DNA TGTGCCAGCAGCTACCACGGGGGGCCCTCCTACAATGAGCAGTTCTTC. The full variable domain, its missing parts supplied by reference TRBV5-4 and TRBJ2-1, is ETGVTQSPTHLIKTRGQQVTLRCSSQSGHNTVSWYQQALGQGPQFIFQYYREEENGRGNFPPRFSGLQFPNYSSELNVNALELDDSALYLCASSYHGGPSYNEQFFGPGTRLTVL.

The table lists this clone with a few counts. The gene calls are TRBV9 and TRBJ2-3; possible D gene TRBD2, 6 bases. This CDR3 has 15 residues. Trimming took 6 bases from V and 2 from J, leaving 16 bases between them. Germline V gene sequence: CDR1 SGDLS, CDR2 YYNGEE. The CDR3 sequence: CASTEGGAYTDTQYF. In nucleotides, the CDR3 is TGTGCCAGCACCGAAGGCGGGGCTTACACAGATACGCAGTATTTT.

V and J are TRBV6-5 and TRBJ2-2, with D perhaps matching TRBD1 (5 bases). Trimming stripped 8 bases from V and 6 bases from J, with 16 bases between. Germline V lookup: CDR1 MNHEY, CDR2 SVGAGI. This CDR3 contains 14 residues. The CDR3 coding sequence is TGTGCCAGCCGGCGCAGGGCAAACGCCGGGGAGCTGTTTTTT. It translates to CASRRRANAGELFF.

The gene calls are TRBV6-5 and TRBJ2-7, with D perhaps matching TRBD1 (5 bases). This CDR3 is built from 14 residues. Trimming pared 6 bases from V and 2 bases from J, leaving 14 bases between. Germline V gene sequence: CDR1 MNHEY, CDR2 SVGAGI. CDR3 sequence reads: CASSLAGRAYEQYF. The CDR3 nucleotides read TGTGCCAGCAGCCTGGCAGGGCGCGCCTACGAGCAGTACTTC.

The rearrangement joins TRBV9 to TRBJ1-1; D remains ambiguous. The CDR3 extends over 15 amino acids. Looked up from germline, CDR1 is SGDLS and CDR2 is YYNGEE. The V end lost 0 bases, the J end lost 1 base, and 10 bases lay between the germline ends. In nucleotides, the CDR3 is TGTGCCAGCAGCGTAGAGGGAGGGCAGAACACTGAAGCTTTCTTT. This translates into CASSVEGGQNTEAFF.

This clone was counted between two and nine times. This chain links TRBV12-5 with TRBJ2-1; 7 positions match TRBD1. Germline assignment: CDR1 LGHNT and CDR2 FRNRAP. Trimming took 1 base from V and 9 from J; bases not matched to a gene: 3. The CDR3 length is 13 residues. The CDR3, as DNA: TGTGCTAGTGGTTTGGAGGACAGGACTGAGCAGTTCTTC. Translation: CASGLEDRTEQFF. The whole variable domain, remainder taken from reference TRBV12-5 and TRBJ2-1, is DARVTQTPRHKVTEMGQEVTMRCQPILGHNTVFWYRQTMMQGLELLAYFRNRAPLDDSGMPKDRFSAEMPDATLATLKIQPSEPRDSAVYFCASGLEDRTEQFFGPGTRLTVL.

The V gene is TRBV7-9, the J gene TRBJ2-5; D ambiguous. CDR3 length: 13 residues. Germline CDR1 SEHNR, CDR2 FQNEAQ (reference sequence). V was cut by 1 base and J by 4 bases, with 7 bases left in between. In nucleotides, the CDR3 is TGTGCCAGCAGCTTAGGATGGGCAGAGACCCAGTACTTC. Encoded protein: CASSLGWAETQYF.

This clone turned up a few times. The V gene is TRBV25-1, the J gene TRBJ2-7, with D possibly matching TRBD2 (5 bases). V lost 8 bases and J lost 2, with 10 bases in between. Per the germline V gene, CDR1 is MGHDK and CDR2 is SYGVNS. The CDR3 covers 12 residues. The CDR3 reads CASGLPPYEQYF. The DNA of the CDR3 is TGTGCCAGCGGACTTCCGCCCTACGAGCAGTACTTC.

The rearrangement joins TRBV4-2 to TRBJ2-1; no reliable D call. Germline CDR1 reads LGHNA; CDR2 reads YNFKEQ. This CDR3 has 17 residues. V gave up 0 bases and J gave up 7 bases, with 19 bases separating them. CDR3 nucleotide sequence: TGTGCCAGCAGCCAAGATCACCCCCACATCACCACGAATGAGCAGTTCTTC. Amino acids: CASSQDHPHITTNEQFF.

The CDR3 nucleotides read TGTGCCAGCAGTTCGGACAGTCGAATAGCCTATGGCTACACCTTC. It specifies CASSSDSRIAYGYTF. The chain uses TRBV5-4 and TRBJ1-2; D possibly corresponds to TRBD1 (6 bases). Germline V gene lookup returns CDR1 SGHNT and CDR2 YYREEE (reference sequence). This CDR3 contains 15 residues. V gave up 5 bases and J gave up 4 bases, with 18 bases separating them.

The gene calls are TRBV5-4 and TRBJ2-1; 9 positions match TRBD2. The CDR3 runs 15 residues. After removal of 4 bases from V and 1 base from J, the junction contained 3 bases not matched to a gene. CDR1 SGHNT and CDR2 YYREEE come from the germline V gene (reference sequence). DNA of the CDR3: TGTGCCAGCAGCCCCACTAGCGGGTCCTACAATGAGCAGTTCTTC. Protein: CASSPTSGSYNEQFF.

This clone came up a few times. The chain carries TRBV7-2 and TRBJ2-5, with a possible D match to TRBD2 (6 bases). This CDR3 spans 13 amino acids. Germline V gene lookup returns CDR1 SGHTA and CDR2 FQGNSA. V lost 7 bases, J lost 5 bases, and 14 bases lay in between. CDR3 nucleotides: TGTGCCAGCACCATCGGGGGTTCGGAGACCCAGTACTTC. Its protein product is CASTIGGSETQYF. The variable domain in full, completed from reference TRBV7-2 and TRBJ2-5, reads GAGVSQSPSNKVTEKGKDVELRCDPISGHTALYWYRQSLGQGLEFLIYFQGNSAPDKSGLPSDRFSAERTGGSVSTLTIQRTQQEDSAVYLCASTIGGSETQYFGPGTRLLVL.

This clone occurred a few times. CDR3: CASSAGTGGHNEQFF. CDR3 bases: TGTGCCAGCTCAGCCGGGACAGGGGGCCACAATGAGCAGTTCTTC. The chain joins TRBV18 to TRBJ2-1; 12 nucleotides align to TRBD1. Losses at the gene ends were 5 bases for V and 5 bases for J; bases not matched to a gene: 4. This CDR3 comprises 15 residues. Germline V gives CDR1 KGHSH, CDR2 LQKENI.

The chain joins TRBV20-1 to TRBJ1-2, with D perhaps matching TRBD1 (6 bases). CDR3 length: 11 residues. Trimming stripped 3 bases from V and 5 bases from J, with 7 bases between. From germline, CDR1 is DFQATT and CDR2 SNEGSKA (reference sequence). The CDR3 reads CSASTGYGYTF. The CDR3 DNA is TGCAGTGCTAGTACAGGGTATGGCTACACCTTC.

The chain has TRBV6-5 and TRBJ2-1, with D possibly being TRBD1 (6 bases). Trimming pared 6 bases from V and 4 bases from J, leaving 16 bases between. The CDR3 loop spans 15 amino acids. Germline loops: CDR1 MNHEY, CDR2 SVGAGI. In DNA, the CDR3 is TGTGCCAGCAGGCCCACAGGGAATTCATACAATGAGCAGTTCTTC. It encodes CASRPTGNSYNEQFF.

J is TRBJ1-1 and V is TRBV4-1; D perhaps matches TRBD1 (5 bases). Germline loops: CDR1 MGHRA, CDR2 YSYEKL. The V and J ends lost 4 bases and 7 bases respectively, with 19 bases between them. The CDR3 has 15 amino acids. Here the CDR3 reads CASSRGHGLNFEAFF. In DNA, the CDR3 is TGCGCCAGCAGCCGGGGCCATGGGTTAAACTTTGAAGCTTTCTTT.

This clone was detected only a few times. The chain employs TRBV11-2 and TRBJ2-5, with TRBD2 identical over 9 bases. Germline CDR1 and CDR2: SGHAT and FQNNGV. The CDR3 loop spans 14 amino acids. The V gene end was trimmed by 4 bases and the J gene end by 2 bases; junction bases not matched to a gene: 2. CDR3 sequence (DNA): TGTGCCAGCAGCTCGGGACTAGCTCAAGAGACCCAGTACTTC. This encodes CASSSGLAQETQYF.

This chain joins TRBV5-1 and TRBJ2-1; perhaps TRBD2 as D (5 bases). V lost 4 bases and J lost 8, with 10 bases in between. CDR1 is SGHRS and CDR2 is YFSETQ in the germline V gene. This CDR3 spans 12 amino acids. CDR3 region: CASSTTGDEQFF. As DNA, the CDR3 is TGCGCCAGCAGCACGACCGGGGATGAGCAGTTCTTC.

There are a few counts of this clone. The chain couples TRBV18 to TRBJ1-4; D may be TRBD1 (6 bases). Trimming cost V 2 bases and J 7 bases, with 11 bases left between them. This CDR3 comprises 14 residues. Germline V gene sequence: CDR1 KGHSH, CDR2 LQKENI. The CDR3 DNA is TGTGCCAGCTCACCAGTTCAGGGGCTTGAAAAACTGTTTTTT. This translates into CASSPVQGLEKLFF.

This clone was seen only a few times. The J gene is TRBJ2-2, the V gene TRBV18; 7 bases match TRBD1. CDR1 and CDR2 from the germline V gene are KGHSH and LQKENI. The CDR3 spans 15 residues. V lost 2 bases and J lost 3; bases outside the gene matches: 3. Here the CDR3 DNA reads TGTGCCAGCTCACCAAGGGACAGCGACACCGGGGAGCTGTTTTTT. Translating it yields CASSPRDSDTGELFF.

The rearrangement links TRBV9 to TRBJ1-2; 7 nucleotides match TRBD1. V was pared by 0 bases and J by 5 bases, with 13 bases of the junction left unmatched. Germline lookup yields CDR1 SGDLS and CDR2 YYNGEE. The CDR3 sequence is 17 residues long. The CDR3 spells CASSVEAQGGLQYGYTF. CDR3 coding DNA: TGTGCCAGCAGCGTAGAGGCCCAGGGGGGATTACAATATGGCTACACCTTC.

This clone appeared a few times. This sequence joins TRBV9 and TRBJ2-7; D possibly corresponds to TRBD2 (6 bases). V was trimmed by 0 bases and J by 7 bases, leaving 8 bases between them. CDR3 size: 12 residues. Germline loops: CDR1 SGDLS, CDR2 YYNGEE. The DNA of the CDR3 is TGTGCCAGCAGCGTAGAACGGGGGGAGCAGTACTTC. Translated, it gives CASSVERGEQYF.

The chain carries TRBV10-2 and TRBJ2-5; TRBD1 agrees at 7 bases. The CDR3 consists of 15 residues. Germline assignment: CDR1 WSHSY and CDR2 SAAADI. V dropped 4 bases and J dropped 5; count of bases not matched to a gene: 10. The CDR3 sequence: CASSGQGEVVETQYF. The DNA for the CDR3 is TGCGCCAGCAGTGGACAGGGAGAAGTAGTGGAGACCCAGTACTTC.

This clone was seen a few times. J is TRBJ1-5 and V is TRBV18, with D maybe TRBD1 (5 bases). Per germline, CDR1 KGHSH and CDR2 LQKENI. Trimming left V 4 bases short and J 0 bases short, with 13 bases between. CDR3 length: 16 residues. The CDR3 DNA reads TGTGCCAGCTCACAGACCGGGAGGGGTAGCAATCAGCCCCAGCATTTT. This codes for CASSQTGRGSNQPQHF. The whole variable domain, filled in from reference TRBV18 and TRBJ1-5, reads NAGVMQNPRHLVRRRGQEARLRCSPMKGHSHVYWYRQLPEEGLKFMVYLQKENIIDESGMPKERFSAEFPKEGPSILRIQQVVRGDSAAYFCASSQTGRGSNQPQHFGDGTRLSIL.

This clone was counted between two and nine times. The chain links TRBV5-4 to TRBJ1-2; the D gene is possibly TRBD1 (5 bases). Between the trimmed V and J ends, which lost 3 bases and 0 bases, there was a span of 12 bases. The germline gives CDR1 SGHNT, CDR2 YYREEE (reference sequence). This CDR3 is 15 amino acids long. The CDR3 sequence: CASSSGGGSNYGYTF. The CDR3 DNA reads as TGTGCCAGCAGCTCGGGGGGGGGATCTAACTATGGCTACACCTTC.

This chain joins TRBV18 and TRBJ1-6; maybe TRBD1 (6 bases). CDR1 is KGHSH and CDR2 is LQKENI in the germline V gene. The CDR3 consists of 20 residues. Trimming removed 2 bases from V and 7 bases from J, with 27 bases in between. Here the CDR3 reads CASSPSSRQGTLGFNSPLHF. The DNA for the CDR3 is TGTGCCAGCTCACCAAGTAGTCGTCAGGGGACCTTAGGATTCAATTCACCCCTCCACTTT.

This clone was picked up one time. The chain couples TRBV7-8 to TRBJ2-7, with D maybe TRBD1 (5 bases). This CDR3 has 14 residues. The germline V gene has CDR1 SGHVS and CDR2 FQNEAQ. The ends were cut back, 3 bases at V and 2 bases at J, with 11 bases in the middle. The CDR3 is CASSLGQGTYEQYF. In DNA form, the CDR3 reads TGTGCCAGCAGCTTGGGGCAGGGCACCTACGAGCAGTACTTC.

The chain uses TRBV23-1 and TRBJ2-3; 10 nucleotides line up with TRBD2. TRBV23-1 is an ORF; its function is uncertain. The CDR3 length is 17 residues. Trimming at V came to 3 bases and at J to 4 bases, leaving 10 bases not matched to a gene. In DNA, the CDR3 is TGCGCCAGCAGTCATCGGATAGCGGGGGGCCGATCAGATACGCAGTATTTT. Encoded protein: CASSHRIAGGRSDTQYF.